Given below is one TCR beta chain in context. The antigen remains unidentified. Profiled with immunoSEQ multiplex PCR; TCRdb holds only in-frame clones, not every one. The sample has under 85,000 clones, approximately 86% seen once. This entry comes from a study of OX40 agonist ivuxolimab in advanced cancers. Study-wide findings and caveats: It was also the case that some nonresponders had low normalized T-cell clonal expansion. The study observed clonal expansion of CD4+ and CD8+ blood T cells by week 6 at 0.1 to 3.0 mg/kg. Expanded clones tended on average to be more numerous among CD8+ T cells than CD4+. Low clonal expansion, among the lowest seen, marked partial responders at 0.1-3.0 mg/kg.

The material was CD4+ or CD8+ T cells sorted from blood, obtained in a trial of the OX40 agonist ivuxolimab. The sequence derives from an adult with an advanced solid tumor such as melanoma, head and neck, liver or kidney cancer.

In DNA form, the CDR3 reads TGTGCCAGCAGCAAAACAGGGATCCACGAGCAGTACTTC. Its translation: CASSKTGIHEQYF. The V call is TRBV7-8, the J call TRBJ2-7; weak D call: TRBD1 (6 bases). With 5 bases removed from V and 5 bases from J, the gap between germline ends came to 13 bases. This CDR3 has 13 amino acids. Germline assignment: CDR1 SGHVS and CDR2 FQNEAQ.